This T cell receptor beta chain was identified during a study of identical twins. TCRdb passed the 5' RACE reads through MiXCR, listing each CDR3 protein once. Among a few hundred thousand distinct CDR3 sequences listed, nearly 15% were seen once. Germline loops: CDR1 SGHRS, CDR2 YFSETQ. Trimming stripped 1 base from V and 4 bases from J, with 14 bases between. This CDR3 has 15 amino acids. Study-level findings and limits: In cord blood, abundant beta clonotypes had fewer insertions; memory showed no trend.

Every one of the donors was a healthy Caucasian. This clonotype occurred a few times. Its matching antigen is unknown. The same data also went into a second study, on yellow fever vaccine responses in identical twins. That paper states: Reported findings indicate that twins' vaccine T cell responses seemed partially convergent, partially personalized.

The sequence derives from a woman aged 18-29 years in good health. The sequenced sample was CD4+ T cells sorted from blood. The chain has TRBV5-1 and TRBJ2-5; tentative D call: TRBD2 (6 bases). CDR3 coding DNA: TGCGCCAGCAGCTTGTGGCGGGGAGGCGGAGAGACCCAGTACTTC. Its translation: CASSLWRGGGETQYF.